This T cell receptor beta chain was sequenced for a study of T cell responses to AZD1222 COVID-19 vaccine. The study's findings and limits: Vaccine-associated CD4 TCRs ranged over spike, dominating at 160-218 and 743-854.

As for this clone: Its antigen is as yet unknown.

Data came from immunoSEQ multiplex PCR; TCRdb stores just in-frame clones and leaves some out. The data show over 95,000 clones, about 89% seen once. The TCR comes from an adult in good health. The material sequenced was peripheral blood, taken on day 0 of AZD1222 vaccination.

CDR3 in DNA: TGCAGCGTTGTAGGGGACAGACTCTCTGGAAACACCATATATTTT. Protein: CSVVGDRLSGNTIYF. The chain couples TRBV29-1 to TRBJ1-3, with 7 bases matching TRBD1. This CDR3 is built from 15 residues. With 4 bases clipped from V and 0 bases from J, the junction kept 6 bases outside the gene matches. Germline CDR1 SQVTM, CDR2 ANQGSEA.